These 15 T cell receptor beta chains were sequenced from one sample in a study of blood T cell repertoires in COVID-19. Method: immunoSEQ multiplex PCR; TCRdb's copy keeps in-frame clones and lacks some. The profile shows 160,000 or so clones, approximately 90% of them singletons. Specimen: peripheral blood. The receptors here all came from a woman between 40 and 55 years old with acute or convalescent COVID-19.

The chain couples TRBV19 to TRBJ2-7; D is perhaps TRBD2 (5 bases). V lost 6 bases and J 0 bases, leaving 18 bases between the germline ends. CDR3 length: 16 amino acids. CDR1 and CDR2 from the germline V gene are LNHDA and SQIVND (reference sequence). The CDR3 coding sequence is TGTGCCAGTAGGAATTTAGGCGGGTCGAGCTCCTACGAGCAGTACTTC. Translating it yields CASRNLGGSSSYEQYF.

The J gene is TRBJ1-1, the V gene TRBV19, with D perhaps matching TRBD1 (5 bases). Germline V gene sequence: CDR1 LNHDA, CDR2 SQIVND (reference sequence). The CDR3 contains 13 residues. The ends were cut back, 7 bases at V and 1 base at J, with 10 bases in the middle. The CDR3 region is CASNVGGNTEAFF. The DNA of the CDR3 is TGTGCCAGTAACGTGGGGGGGAACACTGAAGCTTTCTTT.

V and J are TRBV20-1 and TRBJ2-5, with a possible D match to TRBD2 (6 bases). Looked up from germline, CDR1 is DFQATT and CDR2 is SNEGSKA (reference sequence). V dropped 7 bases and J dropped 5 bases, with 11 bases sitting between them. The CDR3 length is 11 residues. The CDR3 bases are TGCAGTGTCGGGGGAATGGAGACCCAGTACTTC. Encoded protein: CSVGGMETQYF.

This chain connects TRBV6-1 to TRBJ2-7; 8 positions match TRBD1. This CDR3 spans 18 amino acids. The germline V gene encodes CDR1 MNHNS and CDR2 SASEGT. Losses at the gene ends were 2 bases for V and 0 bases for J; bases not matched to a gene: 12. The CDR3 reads CASSETTGTGHYSYEQYF. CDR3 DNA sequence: TGTGCCAGCAGTGAAACCACCGGGACAGGCCATTACTCCTACGAGCAGTACTTC.

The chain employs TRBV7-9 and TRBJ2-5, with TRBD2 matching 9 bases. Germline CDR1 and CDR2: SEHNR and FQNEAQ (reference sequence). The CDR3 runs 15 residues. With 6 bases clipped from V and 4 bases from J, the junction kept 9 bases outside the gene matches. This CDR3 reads CASSRTGTSRETQYF. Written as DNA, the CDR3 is TGTGCCAGCAGTCGTACAGGGACTAGCCGAGAGACCCAGTACTTC.

CDR3 sequence: CASSQVWGGGELFF. The DNA of the CDR3 is TGCGCCAGCAGCCAAGTGTGGGGGGGAGGGGAGCTGTTTTTT. The V and J genes are TRBV4-1 and TRBJ2-2; 7 positions match TRBD2. The trim removed 1 base at V and 8 bases at J, leaving 4 bases unmatched. Germline V gene sequence: CDR1 MGHRA, CDR2 YSYEKL. The CDR3 consists of 14 residues.

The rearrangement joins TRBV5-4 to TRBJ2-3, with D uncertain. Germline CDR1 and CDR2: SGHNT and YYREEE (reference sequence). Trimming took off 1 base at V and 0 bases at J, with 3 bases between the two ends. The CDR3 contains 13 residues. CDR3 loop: CASSLPSTDTQYF. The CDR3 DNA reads TGTGCCAGCAGCTTGCCTAGCACAGATACGCAGTATTTT.

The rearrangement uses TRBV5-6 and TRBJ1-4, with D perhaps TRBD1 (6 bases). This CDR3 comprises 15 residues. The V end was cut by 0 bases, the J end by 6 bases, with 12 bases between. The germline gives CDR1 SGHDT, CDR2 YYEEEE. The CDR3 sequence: CASSLDLGADEKLFF. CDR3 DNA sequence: TGTGCCAGCAGCTTGGATCTGGGGGCGGATGAAAAACTGTTTTTT.

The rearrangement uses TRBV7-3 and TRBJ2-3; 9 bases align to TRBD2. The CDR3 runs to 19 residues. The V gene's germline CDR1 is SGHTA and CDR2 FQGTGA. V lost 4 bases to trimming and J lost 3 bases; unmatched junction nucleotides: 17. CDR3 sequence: CASSSERRLAGLGTDTQYF. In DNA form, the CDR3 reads TGTGCCAGCAGCTCGGAACGGCGGCTAGCGGGGTTGGGGACAGATACGCAGTATTTT.

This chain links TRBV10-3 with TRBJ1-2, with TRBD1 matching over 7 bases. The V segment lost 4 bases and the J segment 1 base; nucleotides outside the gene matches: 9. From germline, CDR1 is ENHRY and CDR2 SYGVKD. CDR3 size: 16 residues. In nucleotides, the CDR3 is TGTGCCATCAGTGGCCCCCCAGGGGGAGGTAACTATGGCTACACCTTC. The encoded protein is CAISGPPGGGNYGYTF.

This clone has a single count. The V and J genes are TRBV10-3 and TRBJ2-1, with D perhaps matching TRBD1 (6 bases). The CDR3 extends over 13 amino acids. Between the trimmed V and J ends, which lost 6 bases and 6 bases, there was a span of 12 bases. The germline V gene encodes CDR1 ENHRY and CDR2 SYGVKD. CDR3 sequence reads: CAISLDSSNEQFF. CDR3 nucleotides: TGTGCCATCAGCTTGGACAGTAGCAATGAGCAGTTCTTC.

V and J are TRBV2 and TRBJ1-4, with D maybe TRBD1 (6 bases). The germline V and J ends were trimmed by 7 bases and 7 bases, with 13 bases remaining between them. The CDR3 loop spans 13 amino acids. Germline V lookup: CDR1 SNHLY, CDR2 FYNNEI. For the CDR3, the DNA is TGTGCCAGCATGGGGGACACGGGTGAAAAACTGTTTTTT. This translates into CASMGDTGEKLFF. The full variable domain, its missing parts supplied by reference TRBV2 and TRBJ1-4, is EPEVTQTPSHQVTQMGQEVILRCVPISNHLYFYWYRQILGQKVEFLVSFYNNEISEKSEIFDDQFSVERPDGSNFTLKIRSTKLEDSAMYFCASMGDTGEKLFFGSGTQLSVL.

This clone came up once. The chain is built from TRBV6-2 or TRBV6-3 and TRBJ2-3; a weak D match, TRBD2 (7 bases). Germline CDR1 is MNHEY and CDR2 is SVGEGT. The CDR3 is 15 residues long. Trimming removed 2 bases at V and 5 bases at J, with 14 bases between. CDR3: CASSYGRGPVDTQYF. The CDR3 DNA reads TGTGCCAGCAGTTACGGGCGGGGGCCGGTAGATACGCAGTATTTT.

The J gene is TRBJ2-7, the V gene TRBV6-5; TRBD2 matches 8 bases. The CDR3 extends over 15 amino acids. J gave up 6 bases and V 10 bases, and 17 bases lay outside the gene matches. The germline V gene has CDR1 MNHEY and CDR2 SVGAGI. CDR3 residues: CATTRLNHGGGEQYF. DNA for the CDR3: TGTGCCACCACCAGGCTCAACCACGGGGGGGGCGAGCAGTACTTC.

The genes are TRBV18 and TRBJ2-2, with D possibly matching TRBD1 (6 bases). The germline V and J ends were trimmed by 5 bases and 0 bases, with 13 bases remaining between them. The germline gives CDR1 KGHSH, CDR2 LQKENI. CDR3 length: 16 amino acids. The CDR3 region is CASSSQGPTNTGELFF. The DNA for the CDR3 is TGTGCCAGCTCATCGCAGGGGCCTACGAACACCGGGGAGCTGTTTTTT. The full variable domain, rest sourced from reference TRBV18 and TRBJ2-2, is NAGVMQNPRHLVRRRGQEARLRCSPMKGHSHVYWYRQLPEEGLKFMVYLQKENIIDESGMPKERFSAEFPKEGPSILRIQQVVRGDSAAYFCASSSQGPTNTGELFFGEGSRLTVL.